One sample yielded the 12 T cell receptor beta chains listed below, sequenced in a study of T cells after posttransplantation cyclophosphamide. A marrow graft followed busulfan-fludarabine conditioning, with cyclophosphamide on days +3 and +4. Measured with immunoSEQ multiplex PCR; TCRdb has only the in-frame clones, and not every one. The sample presents thousands of clones, none singletons. Sequences were derived from PBMCs, sampled 94 days after allogeneic stem cell transplant with posttransplant cyclophosphamide. The origin of the receptors is a female patient between 55 and 75 years old who received an allogeneic stem cell transplant from an unrelated donor, was CMV-positive, and had acute GVHD only. The graft donor may have contributed some T cells.

This clone occurred many times. The rearrangement links TRBV2 to TRBJ2-5, with 14 positions matching TRBD2. The V gene end was trimmed by 5 bases and the J gene end by 3 bases; junction bases not matched to a gene: 2. The germline V gene has CDR1 SNHLY and CDR2 FYNNEI. There are 15 residues in the CDR3. The CDR3 region is CASSWGLAGEETQYF. The CDR3 bases are TGTGCCAGCAGTTGGGGACTAGCGGGAGAAGAGACCCAGTACTTC.

This clone has a count of ten or more. The chain employs TRBV15 and TRBJ2-7, with TRBD2 as a possible D gene (6 bases). The CDR3 is 17 amino acids. Trimming stripped 0 bases from V and 0 bases from J, with 15 bases between. The germline V gene encodes CDR1 LNHNV and CDR2 YYDKDF (reference sequence). CDR3 nucleotide sequence: TGTGCCACCAGCAGAGATCTTTGGGGGGAGAGCTCCTACGAGCAGTACTTC. This translates into CATSRDLWGESSYEQYF. The full variable domain, in which reference TRBV15 and TRBJ2-7 provide the parts outside the CDR3, is DAMVIQNPRYQVTQFGKPVTLSCSQTLNHNVMYWYQQKSSQAPKLLFHYYDKDFNNEADTPDNFQSRRPNTSFCFLDIRSPGLGDTAMYLCATSRDLWGESSYEQYFGPGTRLTVT.

This clone came up many times. This chain uses TRBV11-3 with TRBJ2-7, with 7 bases fitting TRBD1. V gave up 1 base and J gave up 7 bases; unmatched junction bases: 7. This CDR3 contains 14 residues. Germline lookup yields CDR1 SGHNT and CDR2 YENEEA. The chain's CDR3 is CASSLAGQTWEQYF. The CDR3 bases are TGTGCCAGCAGCTTAGCGGGACAGACCTGGGAGCAGTACTTC.

This clone counts as medium-sized (0.01 to 0.1%). This chain links TRBV7-9 with TRBJ1-1, with D uncertain. With 5 bases removed from V and 3 bases from J, the gap between germline ends came to 13 bases. This CDR3 region has 14 residues. Per the germline V gene, CDR1 is SEHNR and CDR2 is FQNEAQ (reference sequence). The CDR3 sequence is CASSRGSGDTEAFF. CDR3 sequence (DNA): TGTGCCAGCAGCCGAGGGAGCGGAGACACTGAAGCTTTCTTT.

This clone has only a few counts. V and J are TRBV5-4 and TRBJ1-6, with D hard to call. This CDR3 spans 14 amino acids. The germline V and J ends were trimmed by 2 bases and 0 bases, with 3 bases remaining between them. The germline gives CDR1 SGHNT, CDR2 YYREEE (reference sequence). The CDR3 bases are TGTGCCAGCAGCTTCAGCTCCTATAATTCACCCCTCCACTTT. It is translated as CASSFSSYNSPLHF.

A few counts support this clone. The genes are TRBV30 and TRBJ1-2; D ambiguous. Germline V lookup: CDR1 GTSNPN, CDR2 SVGIG (reference sequence). Deletions cut 5 bases from V and 7 bases from J, with 14 bases between. This CDR3 spans 12 amino acids. CDR3 DNA: TGTGCCTGGTCGTCGGGTATGGGTGGCTACACCTTC. It translates to CAWSSGMGGYTF.

This clone has ten or more counts. This rearrangement joins TRBV6-5 to TRBJ1-2; the D gene is possibly TRBD1 (5 bases). V was clipped by 6 bases and J by 3 bases, with 17 bases between them. The CDR3 runs 15 residues. Germline V gene sequence: CDR1 MNHEY, CDR2 SVGAGI. Here the CDR3 reads CASSKSYLGDYGYTF. CDR3 nucleotide sequence: TGTGCCAGCAGCAAATCATACTTAGGGGACTATGGCTACACCTTC.

Regarding this clone: At one end, the junction sequence differs from germline, possibly due to a read error. The chain recombines TRBV30 with TRBJ2-3; unclear D gene. This CDR3 has 13 residues. Per the germline V gene, CDR1 is GTSNPN and CDR2 is SVGIG (reference sequence). CDR3: CAWSKRERDTRYF. The CDR3 DNA reads as TGTGCCTGGAGTAAGAGAGAGCGAGATACGCGGTATTTT.

This clone is medium-sized by share. The J gene is TRBJ2-7, the V gene TRBV12-3 or TRBV12-4; TRBD2 is a possible D gene (6 bases). The V end lost 6 bases, the J end lost 6 bases, and 12 bases lay between the germline ends. The CDR3 covers 12 residues. The CDR3 loop reads CASRRLGGEQYF. As DNA, the CDR3 is TGTGCCAGCAGACGCCTGGGGGGCGAGCAGTACTTC.

This clone showed up many times. The V and J genes are TRBV5-6 and TRBJ2-1; TRBD2 aligns across 9 bases. Unmatched junction bases numbered 11, after V lost 1 base and J lost 12 bases. Germline V gene lookup returns CDR1 SGHDT and CDR2 YYEEEE. This CDR3 contains 15 residues. The CDR3, as DNA: TGTGCCAGCAGCTTGTCAGCGGGAGGCTATTCAGGGCAGTTCTTC. This encodes CASSLSAGGYSGQFF.

This clone was detected many times. V is TRBV10-3 and J is TRBJ1-1, with D unclear. This CDR3 comprises 13 residues. Germline assignment: CDR1 ENHRY and CDR2 SYGVKD. V was cut by 3 bases and J by 5 bases, with 10 bases left in between. The CDR3 DNA reads as TGTGCCATCAGTGATTCAGACGGGACTGAAGCTTTCTTT. It yields the protein CAISDSDGTEAFF.

This clone was counted many times. The chain uses TRBV6-2 or TRBV6-3 and TRBJ1-2, with TRBD1 matching over 11 bases. V lost 6 bases and J lost 6; bases outside the gene matches: 9. This CDR3 comprises 15 residues. Germline loops: CDR1 MNHEY, CDR2 SVGEGT. For the CDR3, the DNA is TGTGCCAGCAGGGATGCCGGGACAGGGGGAGATGGCTACACCTTC. Translated: CASRDAGTGGDGYTF.